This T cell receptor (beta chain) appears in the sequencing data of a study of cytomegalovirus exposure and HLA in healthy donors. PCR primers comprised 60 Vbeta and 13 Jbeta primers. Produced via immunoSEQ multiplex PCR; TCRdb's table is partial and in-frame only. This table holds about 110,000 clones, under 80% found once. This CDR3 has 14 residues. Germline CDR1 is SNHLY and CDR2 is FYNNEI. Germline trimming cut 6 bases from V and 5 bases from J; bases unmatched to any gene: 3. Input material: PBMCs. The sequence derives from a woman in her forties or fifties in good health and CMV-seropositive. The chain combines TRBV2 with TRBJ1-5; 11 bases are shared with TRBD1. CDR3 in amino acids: CASRGDRGYQPQHF. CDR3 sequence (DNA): TGTGCCAGCAGGGGGGACAGGGGGTATCAGCCCCAGCATTTT.